The rows below give T cell receptor beta chains drawn from one sample of a study of sequential checkpoint blockade in melanoma. TCRdb's table, derived via immunoSEQ multiplex PCR, lists solely in-frame clones and lacks some. This table has 5,000 or so clones, about a quarter appearing once. The sample consisted of tumor tissue (inferred from file names), taken from a patient given nivolumab and ipilimumab in sequence. All receptors derive from a human donor with melanoma. CDR3s include the opening cysteine and the closing phenylalanine or tryptophan. Each record gives: CDR3 protein, CDR3 length, V gene, J gene.

CASSFIGRDEQYF,13,TRBV7-1,TRBJ2-7
CATRGTTNEKLFF,13,TRBV12-5,TRBJ1-4
CASSEVAAQFYGYTF,15,TRBV25-1,TRBJ1-2
CASSPGTRPLLRETQYF,17,TRBV19,TRBJ2-5
CASSSGVTGGNTIYF,15,TRBV6-8,TRBJ1-3
CASSLGGQGAKGYTF,15,TRBV6-8,TRBJ1-2
CASSPDYTSPEGYGYTF,17,TRBV6-8,TRBJ1-2
CASSLGEKRENQETQYF,17,TRBV11-3,TRBJ2-5
CASMAGREAFF,11,TRBV19,TRBJ1-1
CASHWAANTEAFF,13,TRBV23-1,TRBJ1-1
CAWSYGNKFFEQYF,14,TRBV30,TRBJ2-7
CASSEELLATDTQYF,15,TRBV5-1,TRBJ2-3
CASSIGGGDGKLFF,14,TRBV19,TRBJ1-4
CASSPQGVDTQYF,13,TRBV25-1,TRBJ2-3
CSVRLVTYEQYF,12,TRBV29-1,TRBJ2-7
CASSWGQLTGELFF,14,TRBV19,TRBJ2-2
CASSPRQGYGYTF,13,TRBV18,TRBJ1-2
CASRTTSDTDYEQYF,15,TRBV6-8,TRBJ2-7
CASTLIGGDSTDTQYF,16,TRBV6-8,TRBJ2-3
CASTPRLAGEPDTQYF,16,TRBV19,TRBJ2-3
CASRRQGSTDTQYF,14,TRBV19,TRBJ2-3
CASSQDRGFGNTIYF,15,TRBV4-1,TRBJ1-3
CASTEGTWSYNEQFF,15,TRBV19,TRBJ2-1
CASSSSEDTQYF,12,TRBV6-8,TRBJ2-3
CASSDWVSRETQYF,14,TRBV11-3,TRBJ2-5
CASSGSGLGTDTQYF,15,TRBV9,TRBJ2-3
CASSLPTGVWETQYF,15,TRBV28,TRBJ2-5
CASSLTRSGEQYF,13,TRBV28,TRBJ2-7
CASSFYQPEETQYF,14,TRBV11-3,TRBJ2-5
CASSLTGGKEQYF,13,TRBV9,TRBJ2-7
CASRPGPGPSYNEQFF,16,TRBV11-3,TRBJ2-1
CASRPYPDQGDEQYF,15,TRBV6-8,TRBJ2-7
CASSVRSTQETQYF,14,TRBV11-3,TRBJ2-5
CASSTILAGSHNEQFF,16,TRBV19,TRBJ2-1
CASSLDSVWFYNEQFF,16,TRBV11-3,TRBJ2-1
CASSFVTSGQNEQFF,15,TRBV5-1,TRBJ2-1
CASSLVRAGPSHGYTF,16,TRBV11-3,TRBJ1-2
CASSSLTDRGRQPQHF,16,TRBV6-8,TRBJ1-5
CASSPSGRSGANVLTF,16,TRBV28,TRBJ2-6
CASRAGTHNEKLFF,14,TRBV9,TRBJ1-4
CASSDANYGYTF,12,TRBV18,TRBJ1-2
CASSEGVGGYEQYF,14,TRBV6-1,TRBJ2-7
CASSLRRGDSYEQYF,15,TRBV11-3,TRBJ2-7
CAWSGRGGTYGYTF,14,TRBV30,TRBJ1-2
CASSPQGQGSTEAFF,15,TRBV4-1,TRBJ1-1
CASSRLGQGSDEQFF,15,TRBV14,TRBJ2-1
CASSLWTVPLQETQYF,16,TRBV11-3,TRBJ2-5